Each of the 28 T cell receptor beta chains below was sequenced from the same sample in a study of persistence of HIV-infected CD4 T cells (dated by TCRdb to the early 2020s). The immunoSEQ hsTCRB assay version 4 in survey mode was used to sequence TCRbeta repertoires from genomic DNA. TCRdb holds this immuneACCESS table with in-frame rearrangements only. Some clones are missing; in checked studies, unresolved V genes explain under half, and the rest has no known cause. Counted in this sample were roughly 34,000 clones; roughly four fifths of them appeared once. The top ten clones comprise around 0.86% of the sample. The sample's treatment or condition, from its label and the paper: suppressive antiretroviral therapy. Lysates of CMV-infected fibroblasts at roughly 10 ug/mL were used to stimulate the cells. Nonresponding CD40L-negative CD69-negative CD45RO-high memory CD4+ T cells were sorted as memory populations depleted of antigen-responding cells.

Which antigens these TCRs recognize remains unknown. The source was CD4+ T cells sorted from PBMCs after approximately 19-hour stimulation, collected from a patient who received antiretroviral therapy. Interpreted using the paper, the cell subset or site label stands for: CD40L-CD69- CD45RO-high memory CD4 T cells not responding to CMV lysate. These receptors came from an adult man with HIV who was CMV-seropositive.

The chain links TRBV9 to TRBJ1-3; D remains unclear. CDR1 is SGDLS and CDR2 is YYNGEE in the germline V gene. This CDR3 is 17 amino acids long. V lost 2 bases and J lost 0, with 15 bases in between. The CDR3 protein is CASSVSLTDPSGNTIYF. The CDR3 DNA reads TGTGCCAGCAGCGTCAGCTTGACGGACCCCTCTGGAAACACCATATATTTT. The complete variable domain, with remaining parts taken from reference TRBV9 and TRBJ1-3, reads DSGVTQTPKHLITATGQRVTLRCSPRSGDLSVYWYQQSLDQGLQFLIQYYNGEERAKGNILERFSAQQFPDLHSELNLSSLELGDSALYFCASSVSLTDPSGNTIYFGEGSWLTVV.

For this clone: The germline gene is not matched at one end of the junction; a read error may be the cause. The genes are TRBV7-7 and TRBJ2-3; 10 positions agree with TRBD2. The CDR3 consists of 18 residues. Germline V gene data show CDR1 as SSHAT and CDR2 as FNYEAQ (reference sequence). The CDR3 sequence: CASSLNPITSGGTDTQYF. DNA of the CDR3: TGTGCTAGCAGCTTAAACCCGATTACTAGCGGGGGCACAGATACGCAGTATTTT.

The chain links TRBV11-3 to TRBJ2-7, with 8 positions matching TRBD1. Germline V gives CDR1 SGHNT, CDR2 YENEEA. The CDR3 is made up of 15 amino acids. V lost 4 bases to trimming and J lost 6 bases; unmatched junction nucleotides: 11. CDR3 in amino acids: CASSSRPGQASEQYF. The CDR3 coding sequence is TGTGCCAGCAGCTCGCGTCCGGGACAGGCCTCCGAGCAGTACTTC.

The chain links TRBV5-5 to TRBJ2-7; 9 positions match TRBD1. CDR3 length: 14 amino acids. Germline lookup yields CDR1 SGHKS and CDR2 YYEKEE (reference sequence). J lost 4 bases, V lost 4 bases, and 6 bases had no gene match. CDR3: CASSTGTGRYEQYF. CDR3 DNA sequence: TGTGCCAGCAGCACCGGGACAGGGCGGTACGAGCAGTACTTC.

V is TRBV2 and J is TRBJ2-2, with D possibly matching TRBD2 (5 bases). Germline V gives CDR1 SNHLY, CDR2 FYNNEI. Trimming pared 7 bases from V and 1 base from J, leaving 10 bases between. The CDR3 contains 14 residues. CDR3 in DNA: TGTGCCAGCAAAGGACTTTTGAACACCGGGGAGCTGTTTTTT. Amino acids: CASKGLLNTGELFF.

The chain couples TRBV19 to TRBJ2-1; 10 bases line up with TRBD2. V lost 4 bases and J lost 9; bases outside the gene matches: 9. Per the germline V gene, CDR1 is LNHDA and CDR2 is SQIVND (reference sequence). The CDR3 has 15 residues. CDR3 sequence reads: CASSRSGGDHREQFF. The CDR3 nucleotides are TGTGCCAGTAGTAGGAGCGGGGGGGACCACCGTGAGCAGTTCTTC.

This chain joins TRBV19 and TRBJ1-5; 9 nucleotides match TRBD1. Germline trimming cut 4 bases from V and 6 bases from J; bases unmatched to any gene: 4. The germline V gene encodes CDR1 LNHDA and CDR2 SQIVND (reference sequence). There are 14 residues in the CDR3. CDR3 coding DNA: TGTGCCAGTAGTACCGGACAGGGGAGTCAGCCCCAGCATTTT. This gives the protein CASSTGQGSQPQHF.

This clone came up a few times. This chain connects TRBV19 to TRBJ2-3; D might be TRBD1 (5 bases). Trimming left V 4 bases short and J 2 bases short, with 10 bases between. CDR1 and CDR2 (germline): LNHDA, SQIVND (reference sequence). CDR3 length: 14 amino acids. The CDR3 DNA reads as TGTGCCAGTAGTACCTCAGGGTACACAGATACGCAGTATTTT. It is translated as CASSTSGYTDTQYF.

The rearrangement uses TRBV2 and TRBJ2-4; D is possibly TRBD2 (5 bases). Trimming pared 3 bases from V and 0 bases from J, leaving 9 bases between. This CDR3 contains 15 residues. Germline V lookup: CDR1 SNHLY, CDR2 FYNNEI. CDR3 nucleotides: TGTGCCAGCAGTGAGGAGGTGGGAGCCAAAAACATTCAGTACTTC. Its protein product is CASSEEVGAKNIQYF.

V gene TRBV28 combines with J gene TRBJ1-1; no definite D call. Germline assignment: CDR1 MDHEN and CDR2 SYDVKM. The ends were cut back, 6 bases at V and 1 base at J, with 6 bases in the middle. CDR3 length: 12 amino acids. This CDR3 reads CASSPWNTEAFF. CDR3 nucleotide sequence: TGTGCCAGCAGCCCGTGGAACACTGAAGCTTTCTTT.

The J gene is TRBJ2-5, the V gene TRBV18, with D hard to call. Trimming took off 6 bases at V and 5 bases at J, with 10 bases between the two ends. CDR1 KGHSH and CDR2 LQKENI come from the germline V gene. The CDR3 is 12 residues long. The CDR3 is CASSVTIETQYF. The CDR3, as DNA: TGTGCCAGCTCGGTCACGATTGAGACCCAGTACTTC. Full variable domain (missing parts from reference TRBV18 and TRBJ2-5): NAGVMQNPRHLVRRRGQEARLRCSPMKGHSHVYWYRQLPEEGLKFMVYLQKENIIDESGMPKERFSAEFPKEGPSILRIQQVVRGDSAAYFCASSVTIETQYFGPGTRLLVL.

The V and J genes are TRBV2 and TRBJ2-3, with TRBD2 as a possible D gene (5 bases). V lost 3 bases and J 3 bases, leaving 13 bases between the germline ends. CDR1 is SNHLY and CDR2 is FYNNEI in the germline V gene. The CDR3 is made up of 15 amino acids. The CDR3, as DNA: TGTGCCAGCAGTGATGAAGCGACTAATACAGATACGCAGTATTTT. Amino acids: CASSDEATNTDTQYF.

This chain links TRBV10-2 with TRBJ2-3, with D perhaps assigned TRBD1 or TRBD2 (6 bases each). V lost 8 bases to trimming and J lost 4 bases, with 10 bases between them. Germline loops: CDR1 WSHSY, CDR2 SAAADI. The CDR3 extends over 12 amino acids. CDR3 nucleotide sequence: TGCGCCAGCGGGGGGCTCGCAGATACGCAGTATTTT. Translated: CASGGLADTQYF.

This clone was seen a handful of times. The chain employs TRBV7-9 and TRBJ1-1; D is unclear. Trimming stripped 0 bases from V and 1 base from J, with 6 bases between. This CDR3 spans 14 amino acids. CDR1 is SEHNR, CDR2 FQNEAQ, per germline (reference sequence). CDR3 residues: CASSLAHKNTEAFF. CDR3 bases: TGTGCCAGCAGCTTAGCTCACAAGAACACTGAAGCTTTCTTT.

The chain employs TRBV9 and TRBJ1-2, with 8 bases aligning to TRBD1. Trimming took 0 bases from V and 2 from J; bases not matched to a gene: 0. The CDR3 consists of 14 residues. The germline gives CDR1 SGDLS, CDR2 YYNGEE. In DNA, the CDR3 is TGTGCCAGCAGCGTAGGGACAGGGAACTATGGCTACACCTTC. This encodes CASSVGTGNYGYTF.

V and J are TRBV5-4 and TRBJ1-1, with 7 bases identical to TRBD1. The CDR3 extends over 15 amino acids. Looked up from germline, CDR1 is SGHNT and CDR2 is YYREEE (reference sequence). V shed 3 bases and J 2 bases; nucleotides not matched to a gene: 7. Written as DNA, the CDR3 is TGTGCCAGCAGCTCGCCGGACAGGACAAACACTGAAGCTTTCTTT. It yields the protein CASSSPDRTNTEAFF.

The sample holds a few counts of this clone. The chain combines TRBV6-1 with TRBJ1-1, with TRBD1 matching over 8 bases. J was trimmed by 5 bases and V by 8 bases; bases with no gene match: 10. The CDR3 sequence is 14 residues long. Looked up from germline, CDR1 is MNHNS and CDR2 is SASEGT. The CDR3 DNA reads TGTGCCAGCGCTCCTACAGGGGGTAGAACTGAAGCTTTCTTT. Protein: CASAPTGGRTEAFF.

The chain links TRBV5-1 to TRBJ1-2, with D maybe TRBD1 (5 bases). Germline CDR1 reads SGHRS; CDR2 reads YFSETQ. V was pared by 4 bases and J by 5 bases, with 21 bases between. This CDR3 contains 16 residues. The CDR3 DNA is TGCGCCAGCAGCCCCAGGGTAGGAGAGCTGGGGTATGGCTACACCTTC. Its protein product is CASSPRVGELGYGYTF.

The rearrangement links TRBV10-3 to TRBJ2-5; D uncertain. Trimming left V 0 bases short and J 2 bases short, with 19 bases between. CDR1 ENHRY and CDR2 SYGVKD come from the germline V gene. The CDR3 is 18 amino acids. DNA for the CDR3: TGTGCCATCAGTGAGTCGAGTCCCATGAGGCCGTATCAAGAGACCCAGTACTTC. It yields the protein CAISESSPMRPYQETQYF.

The chain is built from TRBV6-5 and TRBJ2-2, with D maybe TRBD1 (6 bases). Germline CDR1 reads MNHEY; CDR2 reads SVGAGI. The germline V and J ends were trimmed by 6 bases and 3 bases, with 14 bases remaining between them. The CDR3 totals 15 residues. As DNA, the CDR3 is TGTGCCAGCAGCTTTGCGAGGGGGTACACCGGGGAGCTGTTTTTT. Protein: CASSFARGYTGELFF.

The chain combines TRBV18 with TRBJ1-2; a weak D match, TRBD1 (6 bases). This CDR3 spans 13 amino acids. Germline lookup yields CDR1 KGHSH and CDR2 LQKENI. V was shortened by 6 bases and J by 11 bases, with 19 bases between the two germline ends. The CDR3 region is CASSPTGPAGYTF. CDR3 nucleotides: TGTGCCAGCTCGCCTACAGGGCCGGCGGGGTACACCTTC. The variable domain in full, completed from reference TRBV18 and TRBJ1-2, reads NAGVMQNPRHLVRRRGQEARLRCSPMKGHSHVYWYRQLPEEGLKFMVYLQKENIIDESGMPKERFSAEFPKEGPSILRIQQVVRGDSAAYFCASSPTGPAGYTFGSGTRLTVV.

This rearrangement joins TRBV25-1 to TRBJ2-3, with a possible D match to TRBD2 (7 bases). Germline V gene data show CDR1 as MGHDK and CDR2 as SYGVNS. The CDR3 consists of 13 residues. Trimming stripped 5 bases from V and 4 bases from J, with 10 bases between. The CDR3 nucleotides are TGTGCCAGCAGTCGAGGGGGGGCAGATACGCAGTATTTT. Translation gives CASSRGGADTQYF.

The chain carries TRBV7-9 and TRBJ2-5, with D uncertain. V lost 4 bases and J 0 bases, leaving 9 bases between the germline ends. Germline CDR1 and CDR2: SEHNR and FQNEAQ (reference sequence). The CDR3 runs 14 residues. The CDR3 loop reads CASSSLSYQETQYF. In DNA, the CDR3 is TGTGCCAGCAGCTCCTTATCGTACCAAGAGACCCAGTACTTC. Based on the CDR3 plus reference TRBV7-9 and TRBJ2-5, the full variable domain is DTGVSQNPRHKITKRGQNVTFRCDPISEHNRLYWYRQTLGQGPEFLTYFQNEAQLEKSRLLSDRFSAERPKGSFSTLEIQRTEQGDSAMYLCASSSLSYQETQYFGPGTRLLVL.

V usage is TRBV11-1 and J usage is TRBJ1-4; 7 bases align to TRBD1. From germline, CDR1 is SGHAT and CDR2 FQDESV (reference sequence). CDR3 length: 15 amino acids. V was pared by 5 bases and J by 3 bases, with 6 bases of the junction left unmatched. CDR3 region: CASSAWGTANEKLFF. CDR3 DNA sequence: TGTGCCAGCAGCGCTTGGGGGACAGCTAATGAAAAACTGTTTTTT.

The CDR3 nucleotides are TGTGCCACCAGCAGGAGAGGGCTTACCTACGAGCAGTACTTC. This sequence encodes CATSRRGLTYEQYF. V usage is TRBV15 and J usage is TRBJ2-7, with D possibly matching TRBD2 (5 bases). The V gene's germline CDR1 is LNHNV and CDR2 YYDKDF (reference sequence). V was cut by 3 bases and J by 2 bases, with 11 bases left in between. The length of the CDR3 is 14 residues. Variable domain in full (rest from reference TRBV15 and TRBJ2-7): DAMVIQNPRYQVTQFGKPVTLSCSQTLNHNVMYWYQQKSSQAPKLLFHYYDKDFNNEADTPDNFQSRRPNTSFCFLDIRSPGLGDTAMYLCATSRRGLTYEQYFGPGTRLTVT.

This sequence joins TRBV4-1 and TRBJ2-7; 8 positions agree with TRBD1. The CDR3 is 17 residues long. Germline V gene sequence: CDR1 MGHRA, CDR2 YSYEKL. Unmatched junction bases numbered 8, after V lost 1 base and J lost 0 bases. In nucleotides, the CDR3 is TGCGCCAGCAGCCAAGGGACAGGGCGGGGTAACTCCTACGAGCAGTACTTC. Its protein is CASSQGTGRGNSYEQYF.

V and J are TRBV28 and TRBJ1-6, with 8 positions matching TRBD1. Germline trimming cut 4 bases from V and 10 bases from J; bases unmatched to any gene: 9. CDR1 and CDR2 (germline): MDHEN, SYDVKM. There are 15 residues in the CDR3. The CDR3, as DNA: TGTGCCAGCAGTTCCTTCGACAGGGGTGGATCACCCCTCCACTTT. This encodes CASSSFDRGGSPLHF. The full variable domain, completed using reference TRBV28 and TRBJ1-6, is DVKVTQSSRYLVKRTGEKVFLECVQDMDHENMFWYRQDPGLGLRLIYFSYDVKMKEKGDIPEGYSVSREKKERFSLILESASTNQTSMYLCASSSFDRGGSPLHFGNGTRLTVT.

V and J are TRBV5-4 and TRBJ1-1; D is ambiguous. CDR3 length equals 14 residues. V was clipped by 4 bases and J by 1 base, with 11 bases between them. Per germline, CDR1 SGHNT and CDR2 YYREEE (reference sequence). The CDR3 here is CASSRDNWNTEAFF. CDR3 nucleotides: TGTGCCAGCAGCCGTGACAACTGGAACACTGAAGCTTTCTTT. Complete variable domain (other parts from reference TRBV5-4 and TRBJ1-1): ETGVTQSPTHLIKTRGQQVTLRCSSQSGHNTVSWYQQALGQGPQFIFQYYREEENGRGNFPPRFSGLQFPNYSSELNVNALELDDSALYLCASSRDNWNTEAFFGQGTRLTVV.